Listed below are T cell receptor beta chains from one sample, sequenced in a study of blood T cell repertoires in COVID-19. The method was immunoSEQ multiplex PCR; TCRdb's version includes in-frame clones alone and lacks a portion of them. In the table there are more than 200,000 clones, around nine tenths of which are singletons. Sequenced material: peripheral blood. Every receptor here comes from a man between 25 and 39 years old with active or convalescent COVID-19. Both conserved end residues are part of each CDR3. D genes are given only for firm matches. Not all rows give a size; the values are once, few, many and, for expanded clones, a class.

.	TRBV13	.	TRBJ2-5	CASSLGQDGRETQYF	TGTGCCAGCAGCTTAGGCCAGGACGGGAGAGAGACCCAGTACTTC
TRBD1	TRBV6-2/TRBV6-3	.	TRBJ1-4	CASSYSSRQGLNEKLFF	TGTGCCAGCAGTTACTCTTCGAGACAGGGACTGAATGAAAAACTGTTTTTT
.	TRBV27	.	TRBJ2-7	CASSLYGDTYEQYF	TGTGCCAGCAGTTTATACGGAGATACCTACGAGCAGTACTTC
TRBD2	TRBV18	.	TRBJ2-1	CASSPLLAGARYNEQFF	TGTGCCAGCTCACCACTCCTAGCGGGGGCCAGATACAATGAGCAGTTCTTC
.	TRBV28	few	TRBJ1-2	CASSLVQDGYTF	TGTGCCAGCAGTTTAGTGCAGGATGGCTACACCTTC
.	TRBV29-1	.	TRBJ1-6	CSVQEQGNNSPLHF	TGCAGCGTTCAGGAACAGGGTAATAATTCACCCCTCCACTTT
.	TRBV4-2	once	TRBJ1-4	CASSRADLSMFF	TGTGCCAGCAGCCGGGCCGACCTCTCTATGTTTTTT
TRBD1	TRBV5-5	.	TRBJ1-1	CASSSGPGTGKDTEAFF	TGTGCCAGCAGCTCGGGTCCCGGGACAGGGAAAGACACTGAAGCTTTCTTT
TRBD1	TRBV3-1/TRBV3-2	.	TRBJ1-6	CASSPRDSYNSPLHF	TGTGCCAGCAGCCCCCGGGACAGCTATAATTCACCCCTCCACTTT
TRBD2	TRBV24-1	.	TRBJ2-2	CATRGSGGTGELFF	TGTGCCACAAGAGGTAGCGGGGGGACCGGGGAGCTGTTTTTT
TRBD2	TRBV15	.	TRBJ2-3	CATSSLPGLDRDTQYF	TGTGCCACCAGCAGCCTACCGGGACTAGATCGAGATACGCAGTATTTT
TRBD2	TRBV29-1	once	TRBJ2-1	CSVGRRLAVNNEQFF	TGCAGCGTCGGCCGGCGACTAGCGGTGAACAATGAGCAGTTCTTC
TRBD1	TRBV2	.	TRBJ2-3	CASSEAGGAGSDTQYF	TGTGCCAGCAGTGAAGCAGGGGGCGCGGGTTCAGATACGCAGTATTTT
.	TRBV6-6	.	TRBJ2-1	CASMDPGSYNEQFF	TGTGCCAGCATGGATCCGGGCTCCTACAATGAGCAGTTCTTC
.	TRBV5-8	.	TRBJ1-3	CASSLAGAGGNTIYF	TGTGCCAGCAGCTTGGCAGGGGCAGGGGGAAACACCATATATTTT
TRBD2	TRBV7-2	.	TRBJ2-7	CASSLLSGGHYEQYF	TGTGCCAGCAGCTTATTGAGCGGGGGGCACTACGAGCAGTACTTC
TRBD1	TRBV5-5	.	TRBJ1-1	CASSPLTGSNTEAFF	TGTGCCAGCAGCCCACTGACAGGGTCGAACACTGAAGCTTTCTTT
TRBD2	TRBV29-1	.	TRBJ2-3	CSVSGGNTDTQYF	TGCAGCGTTAGCGGGGGAAACACAGATACGCAGTATTTT
.	TRBV4-2	.	TRBJ1-1	CASSLPQAEAFF	TGTGCCAGCAGCCTCCCCCAGGCTGAAGCTTTCTTT
.	TRBV6-5	.	TRBJ1-2	CASSYTGTGGYTF	TGTGCCAGCAGTTACACAGGGACGGGAGGCTACACCTTC
.	TRBV5-6	few	TRBJ1-2	CASSLDFLRGIGGYTF	TGTGCCAGCAGCTTGGATTTCCTTAGGGGAATTGGAGGCTACACCTTC
.	TRBV5-1	.	TRBJ2-5	CASSRREGRQETQYF	TGCGCCAGCAGCCGCAGGGAAGGGAGGCAAGAGACCCAGTACTTC
.	TRBV5-6	.	TRBJ1-1	CASRSETEAFF	TGTGCCAGCAGATCAGAGACAGAAGCTTTCTTT
.	TRBV4-3	.	TRBJ2-1	CASSQDSEDEQFF	TGCGCCAGCAGCCAAGATAGCGAGGATGAGCAGTTCTTC
.	TRBV5-4	once	TRBJ2-4	CASSLGQVAKNIQYF	TGTGCCAGCAGCTTGGGACAAGTAGCCAAAAACATTCAGTACTTC
.	TRBV5-4	.	TRBJ1-4	CASSHAGDYNEKLFF	TGTGCCAGCAGCCACGCAGGGGATTATAATGAAAAACTGTTTTTT
.	TRBV5-4	.	TRBJ2-1	CASSLPDNEQFF	TGTGCCAGCAGCTTGCCGGACAATGAGCAGTTCTTC
TRBD1	TRBV7-9	.	TRBJ1-1	CASRETGGVSEAFF	TGTGCCAGCAGGGAGACAGGGGGAGTCTCTGAAGCTTTCTTT
TRBD2	TRBV4-2	.	TRBJ2-3	CASSQSLRGEADTQYF	TGTGCCAGCAGCCAATCTCTCCGGGGGGAGGCAGATACGCAGTATTTT
.	TRBV6-5	.	TRBJ1-4	CASSTGRLANEKLFF	TGTGCCAGCAGTACGGGGAGGCTAGCTAATGAAAAACTGTTTTTT
TRBD2	TRBV4-1	.	TRBJ2-3	CASSTSGTNTDTQYF	TGCGCCAGCAGCACATCCGGGACTAACACAGATACGCAGTATTTT
.	TRBV6-5	.	TRBJ2-2	CASRRGGELFF	TGTGCCAGCAGGAGAGGGGGGGAGCTGTTTTTT
TRBD1	TRBV7-8	.	TRBJ1-1	CASSELGTGGTEAFF	TGTGCCAGCAGCGAGCTCGGGACAGGGGGCACTGAAGCTTTCTTT
.	TRBV6-1	.	TRBJ1-1	CASSEVRGIAFF	TGTGCCAGCAGTGAAGTCAGGGGAATTGCTTTCTTT
.	TRBV2	.	TRBJ1-2	CASSVLGGKVNYGYTF	TGTGCCAGCAGTGTGCTGGGGGGGAAAGTTAACTATGGCTACACCTTC
.	TRBV28	.	TRBJ1-1	CASSRVGQRVAEAFF	TGTGCCAGCAGTAGGGTCGGACAGCGAGTGGCTGAAGCTTTCTTT
TRBD2	TRBV19	.	TRBJ2-3	CASSPSSGGGDTQYF	TGTGCCAGTAGTCCCTCTAGCGGGGGGGGAGATACGCAGTATTTT
.	TRBV7-2	few	TRBJ1-2	CASSANGYGYTF	TGTGCCAGCAGCGCGAACGGCTATGGCTACACCTTC
.	TRBV7-2	.	TRBJ1-6	CASSLGQNNSPLHF	TGTGCCAGCAGCTTAGGACAGAATAATTCACCCCTCCACTTT
.	TRBV27	.	TRBJ2-3	CASSWRDYTDTQYF	TGTGCCAGCAGTTGGCGGGATTACACAGATACGCAGTATTTT
.	TRBV5-4	.	TRBJ2-3	CASSFTGTDTQYF	TGTGCCAGCAGCTTTACAGGGACAGATACGCAGTATTTT
TRBD2	TRBV5-1	.	TRBJ2-3	CATMNGGAGDTQYF	TGCGCCACGATGAACGGGGGGGCCGGAGATACGCAGTATTTT
TRBD1	TRBV18	.	TRBJ1-2	CASSLNSQGAQHGYTF	TGTGCCAGCTCACTTAACTCGCAGGGGGCGCAACATGGCTACACCTTC
.	TRBV10-3	few	TRBJ1-3	CAISEGVRGAGNTIYF	TGTGCCATCAGTGAGGGGGTGCGCGGGGCTGGAAACACCATATATTTT
.	TRBV5-4	once	TRBJ2-7	CASSAGQYEQYF	TGTGCCAGCAGCGCTGGACAGTACGAGCAGTACTTC
.	TRBV6-2/TRBV6-3	.	TRBJ1-5	CASSPPGGASNQPQHF	TGTGCCAGCAGCCCGCCTGGGGGGGCAAGCAATCAGCCCCAGCATTTT
TRBD1	TRBV4-1	.	TRBJ1-6	CASSRGQDNSPLHF	TGCGCCAGCAGCCGGGGACAGGATAATTCACCCCTCCACTTT
TRBD1	TRBV14	.	TRBJ1-2	CASSQQQGYGYTF	TGTGCCAGCAGCCAACAACAGGGGTATGGCTACACCTTC
.	TRBV25-1	.	TRBJ1-1	CASSEYGDGGTEAFF	TGTGCCAGCAGTGAATATGGGGATGGGGGGACTGAAGCTTTCTTT
.	TRBV6-5	few	TRBJ1-2	CASSYREQDPRGYTF	TGTGCCAGCAGTTACAGGGAGCAAGACCCGAGGGGCTACACCTTC
TRBD2	TRBV4-1	.	TRBJ2-1	CASSQLAGKNSYNEQFF	TGCGCCAGCAGCCAACTAGCGGGAAAGAACTCCTACAATGAGCAGTTCTTC
TRBD1	TRBV5-1	.	TRBJ2-7	CASSVDRAYEQYF	TGCGCCAGCAGCGTAGACAGGGCCTACGAGCAGTACTTC
.	TRBV18	few	TRBJ1-1	CASSPRSTDSQKNTEAFF	TGTGCCAGCTCACCAAGATCTACGGACAGCCAGAAGAACACTGAAGCTTTCTTT
.	TRBV5-1	.	TRBJ2-2	CASSLEVGNTAGELFF	TGCGCCAGCAGCTTGGAAGTCGGCAACACAGCCGGGGAGCTGTTTTTT
.	TRBV10-3	.	TRBJ2-3	CAIRTSEGFWADTQYF	TGTGCCATCAGAACGTCAGAGGGATTTTGGGCGGATACGCAGTATTTT